The next 30 T cell receptor beta chains were all read from a single sample in a study of Graves' ophthalmopathy and Graves' hyperthyroidism. RNA transcripts yielded amplified TCR beta CDR3 regions. RT-PCR with HTBI primers came first, then second-round multiplex PCR. TCRdb reprocessed the multiplex PCR reads with MiXCR, giving one entry per CDR3 protein. The profile covers more than 550,000 distinct CDR3 sequences, with under 50% appearing a single time and over 2.5% taken by the ten largest. Sample: peripheral blood. The receptor source for this set is an adult man with Graves' ophthalmopathy.

There are many counts of this clonotype. The chain carries TRBV20-1 and TRBJ2-5, with D uncertain. V was clipped by 0 bases and J by 1 base, with 9 bases between them. The CDR3 is made up of 14 amino acids. Germline assignment: CDR1 DFQATT and CDR2 SNEGSKA (reference sequence). The CDR3 nucleotides read TGCAGTGCTAGAGAGAGAGGAGTCCAAGAGACCCAGTACTTC. This sequence encodes CSARERGVQETQYF.

Ten or more counts support this clonotype. The V and J genes are TRBV6-5 and TRBJ2-7; TRBD1 matches 7 bases. The CDR3 length is 13 residues. Germline CDR1 reads MNHEY; CDR2 reads SVGAGI. The V segment lost 7 bases and the J segment 6 bases; nucleotides outside the gene matches: 9. The CDR3 nucleotides read TGTGCCAGCAACGCGAGAACAGGGGCCGAGCAGTACTTC. Translated: CASNARTGAEQYF.

At least ten counts were recorded for this clonotype. V gene TRBV7-3 combines with J gene TRBJ2-5; TRBD2 aligns across 11 bases. Trimming cost V 8 bases and J 5 bases; bases outside gene matches: 10. This CDR3 is 15 amino acids long. Germline V gene data show CDR1 as SGHTA and CDR2 as FQGTGA. The CDR3, as DNA: TGTGCCAGCGGCAAGGTAGCGGGAGGGCCTGAGACCCAGTACTTC. Protein: CASGKVAGGPETQYF. Filled out from reference TRBV7-3 and TRBJ2-5, the complete variable domain reads GAGVSQTPSNKVTEKGKYVELRCDPISGHTALYWYRQSLGQGPEFLIYFQGTGAADDSGLPNDRFFAVRPEGSVSTLKIQRTERGDSAVYLCASGKVAGGPETQYFGPGTRLLVL.

In its sample, this clonotype was seen many times. This chain uses TRBV19 with TRBJ2-7, with D possibly matching TRBD2 (6 bases). CDR3 length: 12 amino acids. Germline CDR1 reads LNHDA; CDR2 reads SQIVND (reference sequence). V gave up 7 bases and J gave up 7 bases, with 14 bases separating them. This CDR3 is CASTGSGREQYF. In DNA form, the CDR3 reads TGTGCCAGTACCGGGAGCGGAAGAGAGCAGTACTTC.

This clonotype appeared a few times. The V gene is TRBV5-1, the J gene TRBJ2-5; 10 positions match TRBD2. The trim removed 3 bases at V and 5 bases at J, leaving 13 bases unmatched. CDR1 and CDR2 (germline): SGHRS, YFSETQ. This CDR3 is 17 amino acids long. As DNA, the CDR3 is TGCGCCAGCAGCTCCCTAAAATCTAGCGGGAGCCCGGAGACCCAGTACTTC. This sequence encodes CASSSLKSSGSPETQYF.

In regard to this clonotype: This may be a read error: a much more frequent sequence differs by one nucleotide. Because it lacks the conserved phenylalanine or tryptophan at the end, this CDR3 is likely a read error. The chain uses TRBV19 and TRBJ1-2, with 9 bases matching TRBD1. This CDR3 is 15 amino acids long. Germline V lookup: CDR1 LNHDA, CDR2 SQIVND (reference sequence). V lost 5 bases and J lost 5; bases outside the gene matches: 9. The CDR3 region has the DNA TGTGCCAGTAGTTACCCTAGACAGGGGGAGTATGGCTACACCCTC. This codes for CASSYPRQGEYGYTL.

Comments on this clonotype: This could be a read error, since a much larger clone is one nucleotide away. The chain combines TRBV10-3 with TRBJ2-5, with 11 positions matching TRBD2. Germline values: CDR1 ENHRY, CDR2 SYGVKD. The CDR3 is made up of 16 amino acids. Trimming took 6 bases from V and 2 from J; bases not matched to a gene: 8. The CDR3 here is CAISPGLAVIQETQYF. CDR3 DNA: TGTGCCATCAGCCCGGGACTAGCGGTAATTCAAGAGACCCAGTACTTC.

Many counts were recorded for this clonotype. For the CDR3, the DNA is TGTGCCAGCAGCTTAGGGGACAGTAACTATGGCTACACCTTC. Translated: CASSLGDSNYGYTF. This rearrangement joins TRBV7-8 to TRBJ1-2, with 7 bases lining up with TRBD1. V dropped 1 base and J dropped 1; count of bases not matched to a gene: 0. Germline V gene sequence: CDR1 SGHVS, CDR2 FQNEAQ. The CDR3 covers 14 residues.

The J gene is TRBJ2-2, the V gene TRBV7-8, with 7 bases fitting TRBD2. Trimming cost V 1 base and J 5 bases; bases outside gene matches: 10. CDR1 and CDR2 (germline): SGHVS, FQNEAQ. The CDR3 totals 17 residues. The CDR3 nucleotides read TGTGCCAGCAGCTTAGAAGGACTAGTTGGGGTTACCGGGGAGCTGTTTTTT. Translating it yields CASSLEGLVGVTGELFF.

This rearrangement joins TRBV20-1 to TRBJ1-3; D call uncertain. The CDR3 has 13 amino acids. The V gene lost 7 bases and the J gene lost 7 bases, with 17 bases spanning the gap. Germline V lookup: CDR1 DFQATT, CDR2 SNEGSKA (reference sequence). CDR3 in DNA: TGCAGTGACGCGAGGACTGGGATGAACACCATATATTTT. Translating it yields CSDARTGMNTIYF.

The J gene is TRBJ1-2, the V gene TRBV20-1; D possibly corresponds to TRBD1 (5 bases). CDR1 DFQATT and CDR2 SNEGSKA come from the germline V gene (reference sequence). V lost 2 bases, J lost 4 bases, and 20 bases lay in between. CDR3 size: 16 residues. Written as DNA, the CDR3 is TGCAGTGCTAGAATTGTGGGACCGCACTTATTCTATGGCTACACCTTC. Protein: CSARIVGPHLFYGYTF.

The chain has TRBV10-3 and TRBJ2-7, with D unclear. The V and J ends lost 6 bases and 3 bases respectively, with 12 bases between them. The germline CDR1 and CDR2 sequences are ENHRY and SYGVKD. There are 13 residues in the CDR3. The CDR3 coding sequence is TGTGCCATCAGCTCGTCTGGGTACTACGAGCAGTACTTC. It encodes CAISSSGYYEQYF.

In regard to this clonotype: Compared with germline, one end of the junction differs, possibly owing to a read error. This chain uses TRBV25-1 with TRBJ1-1; weak D call: TRBD1 (5 bases). The germline gives CDR1 MGHDK, CDR2 SYGVNS. The CDR3 totals 17 residues. The CDR3 coding sequence is TGTGCCAGCAGTGCTTCGTTTCCTAGGGGTAGGAACGCTGAAGCTTTCTTT. Translated: CASSASFPRGRNAEAFF.

This clonotype was observed a single time. The V gene is TRBV19, the J gene TRBJ2-5; 9 positions match TRBD2. CDR3 length: 17 amino acids. Germline V gives CDR1 LNHDA, CDR2 SQIVND (reference sequence). Trimming cost V 9 bases and J 5 bases; bases outside gene matches: 19. The CDR3 reads CASSQDHWRGGRETQYF. DNA of the CDR3: TGTGCCAGCAGCCAAGATCATTGGCGGGGGGGCCGTGAGACCCAGTACTTC.

The rearrangement joins TRBV10-2 to TRBJ1-6; no clear D gene. V lost 2 bases, J lost 7 bases, and 12 bases lay in between. This CDR3 is 15 amino acids long. The germline V gene has CDR1 WSHSY and CDR2 SAAADI. The CDR3 is CASSEGESTNSPLHF. Written as DNA, the CDR3 is TGCGCCAGCAGTGAGGGGGAGTCCACGAATTCACCCCTCCACTTT.

With regard to this clonotype: One end of the junction fails to match germline, which may point to a read error. This chain uses TRBV7-2 with TRBJ2-5, with 8 bases that match TRBD1. Germline V gene lookup returns CDR1 SGHTA and CDR2 FQGNSA. The CDR3 covers 11 residues. CDR3 region: CASSVGTGGSF. For the CDR3, the DNA is TGTGCCAGCAGCGTAGGGACAGGAGGGAGCTTC. The whole variable domain, filled in from reference TRBV7-2 and TRBJ2-5, reads GAGVSQSPSNKVTEKGKDVELRCDPISGHTALYWYRQSLGQGLEFLIYFQGNSAPDKSGLPSDRFSAERTGGSVSTLTIQRTQQEDSAVYLCASSVGTGGSFGPGTRLLVL.

This clonotype was detected ten times or more. The V gene is TRBV9, the J gene TRBJ1-2; no clear D gene. V was shortened by 5 bases and J by 1 base, with 9 bases between the two germline ends. CDR3 length equals 13 residues. Germline CDR1 reads SGDLS; CDR2 reads YYNGEE. CDR3 bases: TGTGCCAGCAGTGTTGGCGGTAACTATGGCTACACCTTC. This codes for CASSVGGNYGYTF.

Many counts were recorded for this clonotype. The rearrangement links TRBV20-1 to TRBJ1-5; D may be TRBD1 (6 bases). Trimming cost V 0 bases and J 3 bases, with 15 bases left between them. Germline CDR1 reads DFQATT; CDR2 reads SNEGSKA (reference sequence). The CDR3 sequence is 16 residues long. The chain's CDR3 is CSAREQGRSTNQPQHF. The CDR3 coding sequence is TGCAGTGCTAGAGAACAGGGAAGGAGTACCAATCAGCCCCAGCATTTT.

In this sample, this clonotype turned up many times. The chain combines TRBV7-9 with TRBJ1-2; no clear D. Trimming shortened V by 2 bases and J by 5 bases, and 12 bases separated the two germline ends. The CDR3 has 14 residues. The germline gives CDR1 SEHNR, CDR2 FQNEAQ (reference sequence). The CDR3 DNA is TGTGCCAGCAGCTTAAAGGGCAGGTTTTATGGCTACACCTTC. This sequence encodes CASSLKGRFYGYTF.

Details on this clonotype: A much larger clone differs from this one at a single base, so this may be a read error. The chain links TRBV19 to TRBJ1-3; D remains unclear. CDR1 and CDR2 (germline): LNHDA, SQIVND (reference sequence). This CDR3 region has 15 residues. The CDR3 coding sequence is TGTGCCAGTGGTATGGACCCGGCTGGAGGAAACACCATATATTTT. Translating it yields CASGMDPAGGNTIYF.

This clonotype has a count of ten or more. The chain couples TRBV24-1 to TRBJ1-5; D uncertain. Germline CDR1 reads KGHDR; CDR2 reads SFDVKD. The CDR3 is 12 residues long. V lost 4 bases to trimming and J lost 9 bases, with 9 bases between them. The CDR3 protein is CATSDGPGPQHF. DNA for the CDR3: TGTGCCACCAGTGACGGACCTGGGCCCCAGCATTTT.

The sample holds many counts of this clonotype. The V and J genes are TRBV12-3 or TRBV12-4 and TRBJ2-7; 9 bases are a match to TRBD1. The CDR3 length is 15 residues. V gave up 5 bases and J gave up 3 bases; unmatched junction bases: 8. The DNA for the CDR3 is TGTGCCAGCAGTCACCATCAGGACAGGGGCTACGAGCAGTACTTC. Protein: CASSHHQDRGYEQYF.

V usage is TRBV19 and J usage is TRBJ1-1; TRBD1 might be the D (6 bases). The CDR3 has 14 residues. Germline V gene data show CDR1 as LNHDA and CDR2 as SQIVND (reference sequence). V lost 5 bases and J 3 bases, leaving 13 bases between the germline ends. The CDR3 region is CASSLRGAHTEAFF. CDR3 bases: TGTGCCAGTAGTCTGCGGGGGGCACACACTGAAGCTTTCTTT.

A few counts support this clonotype. This chain joins TRBV10-3 and TRBJ2-7, with D possibly being TRBD1 (6 bases). Trimming removed 10 bases at V and 0 bases at J, with 19 bases between. This CDR3 spans 15 amino acids. Germline CDR1 ENHRY, CDR2 SYGVKD. The CDR3: CASTDGQTFSYEQYF. The CDR3 DNA follows: TGTGCCAGCACCGATGGACAGACCTTCTCCTACGAGCAGTACTTC.

V is TRBV25-1 and J is TRBJ2-5; 7 bases line up with TRBD2. The V and J ends lost 8 bases and 1 base, in that order; junction bases with no gene match: 7. Germline loops: CDR1 MGHDK, CDR2 SYGVNS. The CDR3 loop spans 14 amino acids. In nucleotides, the CDR3 is TGTGCCAGCGCCACGAGCGGGGCCCAAGAGACCCAGTACTTC. Protein sequence: CASATSGAQETQYF.

Many counts were recorded for this clonotype. The V call is TRBV12-3 or TRBV12-4, the J call TRBJ1-2; D might be TRBD1 (5 bases). Trimming removed 1 base at V and 7 bases at J, with 16 bases between. The CDR3 contains 15 residues. The CDR3, as DNA: TGTGCCAGCAGTTTAGGGGGCAGCGGGGACGGTGGCTACACCTTC. It yields the protein CASSLGGSGDGGYTF.

This clonotype was counted ten times or more. The chain couples TRBV7-9 to TRBJ1-4; no firm D call. The V end was cut by 3 bases, the J end by 2 bases, with 13 bases between. The CDR3 covers 16 residues. Looked up from germline, CDR1 is SEHNR and CDR2 is FQNEAQ (reference sequence). CDR3 sequence (DNA): TGTGCCAGCAGCTTGTTAAGCTCGTCGACTAATGAAAAACTGTTTTTT. Translated, it gives CASSLLSSSTNEKLFF. Full variable domain (remainder filled in from reference TRBV7-9 and TRBJ1-4): DTGVSQNPRHKITKRGQNVTFRCDPISEHNRLYWYRQTLGQGPEFLTYFQNEAQLEKSRLLSDRFSAERPKGSFSTLEIQRTEQGDSAMYLCASSLLSSSTNEKLFFGSGTQLSVL.

This clonotype was detected only a few times. J is TRBJ1-2 and V is TRBV6-1; the D is unclear. The CDR3 sequence is 11 residues long. Trimming took off 5 bases at V and 8 bases at J, with 9 bases between the two ends. The germline CDR1 and CDR2 sequences are MNHNS and SASEGT. CDR3 sequence: CASSNSVGYTF. DNA of the CDR3: TGTGCCAGCAGTAATTCGGTGGGCTACACCTTC.

This clonotype has only a few counts. Written as DNA, the CDR3 is TGTGCCAGCAGTCGCTCCCTGACAGGGGACTATGGCTACACCTTC. This encodes CASSRSLTGDYGYTF. This chain joins TRBV14 and TRBJ1-2; 8 bases map to TRBD1. The germline gives CDR1 SGHDN, CDR2 FVKESK. The junction had 9 bases not matched to a gene; V was cut back by 6 bases and J by 3 bases. The CDR3 contains 15 residues.

This clonotype was counted at least ten times. The chain joins TRBV20-1 to TRBJ1-6; maybe TRBD1 (6 bases). This CDR3 region has 17 residues. Deletions cut 0 bases from V and 7 bases from J, with 19 bases between. The germline V gene has CDR1 DFQATT and CDR2 SNEGSKA (reference sequence). CDR3 in amino acids: CSARDGLGGPGNSPLHF. DNA for the CDR3: TGCAGTGCTAGAGATGGTCTCGGGGGGCCCGGGAATTCACCCCTCCACTTT.